The 32 T cell receptor beta chains presented below share a single source sample, sequenced in a study of PD-1 blockade in classical Hodgkin lymphoma. Sequencing used immunoSEQ multiplex PCR; TCRdb keeps in-frame clones, though not all of them. The sample contains approximately 61,000 clones, about 85% of which appear only once. The time point was: cycle 4 day 1 (C4D1), after less than 7 weeks of nivolumab. Relapse after autologous stem cell transplantation occurred in every patient, and brentuximab vedotin exposure varied. The sequencing here drew on peripheral blood mononuclear cells (PBMCs), taken before the fourth cycle of nivolumab. The receptors shown here come from a human donor with classical Hodgkin lymphoma.

The rearrangement joins TRBV5-1 to TRBJ2-3, with 11 bases identical to TRBD1. V lost 5 bases and J lost 7; bases outside the gene matches: 9. CDR3 size: 15 residues. CDR1 and CDR2 (germline): SGHRS, YFSETQ. The CDR3 here is CASRLGTGGGNTQYF. The CDR3 coding sequence is TGCGCCAGCAGACTAGGGACAGGGGGTGGGAATACGCAGTATTTT.

This chain links TRBV28 with TRBJ2-7; TRBD1 agrees at 9 bases. CDR3 length equals 16 residues. With 6 bases clipped from V and 5 bases from J, the junction kept 14 bases outside the gene matches. CDR1 MDHEN and CDR2 SYDVKM come from the germline V gene. CDR3 sequence reads: CASRPQPGQGIDEQYF. In DNA, the CDR3 is TGTGCCAGCAGGCCCCAGCCGGGACAGGGCATCGACGAGCAGTACTTC.

The chain has TRBV9 and TRBJ2-5, with TRBD2 as a possible D gene (6 bases). Trimming removed 3 bases from V and 4 bases from J, with 16 bases in between. Germline loops: CDR1 SGDLS, CDR2 YYNGEE. This CDR3 contains 15 residues. The CDR3 loop reads CASSALGGGVETQYF. CDR3 nucleotides: TGTGCCAGCAGCGCCCTGGGCGGCGGGGTAGAGACCCAGTACTTC.

This clone occurred once. Other DNA sequences in the sample encode the same CDR3. The chain uses TRBV5-1 and TRBJ2-7; weak D call: TRBD1 (5 bases). CDR1 is SGHRS, CDR2 YFSETQ, per germline. The CDR3 is made up of 14 amino acids. Trimming took 0 bases from V and 1 from J, leaving 8 bases between them. The CDR3 loop reads CASSLEDRSYEQYF. The CDR3 DNA reads as TGCGCCAGCAGCTTGGAAGACAGATCCTACGAGCAGTACTTC. The full variable domain, rest sourced from reference TRBV5-1 and TRBJ2-7, is KAGVTQTPRYLIKTRGQQVTLSCSPISGHRSVSWYQQTPGQGLQFLFEYFSETQRNKGNFPGRFSGRQFSNSRSEMNVSTLELGDSALYLCASSLEDRSYEQYFGPGTRLTVT.

This chain joins TRBV4-1 and TRBJ1-2; TRBD1 is a possible D gene (5 bases). V lost 0 bases, J lost 2 bases, and 10 bases lay in between. The CDR3 has 15 residues. CDR1 and CDR2 (germline): MGHRA, YSYEKL. CDR3 sequence reads: CASSQELRANYGYTF. The CDR3 nucleotides are TGCGCCAGCAGCCAAGAACTCAGGGCGAACTATGGCTACACCTTC.

The chain employs TRBV5-1 and TRBJ2-7; either TRBD1 or TRBD2 may supply D (5 bases each). The CDR3 consists of 16 residues. CDR1 is SGHRS, CDR2 YFSETQ, per germline. V lost 2 bases and J lost 1, with 16 bases in between. In nucleotides, the CDR3 is TGCGCCAGCAGCTTTCCTCACCGGGACCGGTCCTACGAGCAGTACTTC. Translating gives CASSFPHRDRSYEQYF. The entire variable domain, with the rest obtained from reference TRBV5-1 and TRBJ2-7, is as follows: KAGVTQTPRYLIKTRGQQVTLSCSPISGHRSVSWYQQTPGQGLQFLFEYFSETQRNKGNFPGRFSGRQFSNSRSEMNVSTLELGDSALYLCASSFPHRDRSYEQYFGPGTRLTVT.

The chain carries TRBV6-5 and TRBJ1-4, with a weak D call TRBD1 (5 bases). Per the germline V gene, CDR1 is MNHEY and CDR2 is SVGAGI. CDR3 length equals 14 residues. V lost 6 bases and J lost 5, with 13 bases in between. The CDR3 DNA is TGTGCCAGCAGGGTGGGCGGGGGGAATGAAAAACTGTTTTTT. Translated, it gives CASRVGGGNEKLFF.

Only one count was recorded for this clone. The chain uses TRBV5-1 and TRBJ1-1; D not certain. The V end was cut by 0 bases, the J end by 1 base, with 7 bases between. This CDR3 has 14 amino acids. Germline lookup yields CDR1 SGHRS and CDR2 YFSETQ. CDR3 sequence: CASSLVRQNTEAFF. The CDR3 nucleotides are TGCGCCAGCAGCTTGGTTAGACAGAACACTGAAGCTTTCTTT.

The J gene is TRBJ1-2, the V gene TRBV7-9; 8 bases fit TRBD1. The CDR3 extends over 14 amino acids. V shed 0 bases and J 6 bases; nucleotides not matched to a gene: 3. The germline V gene has CDR1 SEHNR and CDR2 FQNEAQ (reference sequence). CDR3 sequence reads: CASSLAGQGNGYTF. The DNA for the CDR3 is TGTGCCAGCAGCTTAGCCGGACAGGGTAATGGCTACACCTTC.

The chain links TRBV2 to TRBJ2-3, with D possibly matching TRBD1 (5 bases). CDR3 length: 16 residues. Per the germline V gene, CDR1 is SNHLY and CDR2 is FYNNEI. Trimming pared 8 bases from V and 3 bases from J, leaving 21 bases between. In DNA, the CDR3 is TGTGCCAGCGGATCTAAAGGGGCCACAAGAACAGATACGCAGTATTTT. It translates to CASGSKGATRTDTQYF.

The J gene is TRBJ1-5, the V gene TRBV28; a weak D match, TRBD1 (5 bases). The CDR3 is made up of 12 amino acids. Between the trimmed V and J ends, which lost 9 bases and 12 bases, there was a span of 18 bases. Germline V gives CDR1 MDHEN, CDR2 SYDVKM. In DNA, the CDR3 is TGTGCCAGTAACTCAGGGAATCGTCTCCAGCATTTT. Its translation: CASNSGNRLQHF.

On this clone: The same CDR3 is also encoded by other DNA sequences in this sample. This chain connects TRBV5-1 to TRBJ2-2, with D possibly being TRBD1 (6 bases). The V and J ends lost 0 bases and 4 bases respectively, with 7 bases between them. CDR3 length equals 14 residues. Germline loops: CDR1 SGHRS, CDR2 YFSETQ. CDR3 nucleotides: TGCGCCAGCAGCTTGGAAGGGGGCACCGGGGAGCTGTTTTTT. Translation: CASSLEGGTGELFF.

CDR3 in DNA: TGTGCCAGCAGTGTTAAACAATCCTATGGCTACACCTTC. Translated: CASSVKQSYGYTF. The rearrangement uses TRBV2 and TRBJ1-2, with unresolved D. CDR1 and CDR2 (germline): SNHLY, FYNNEI. This CDR3 has 13 amino acids. V lost 4 bases and J 4 bases, leaving 10 bases between the germline ends. The variable domain in full, completed from reference TRBV2 and TRBJ1-2, reads EPEVTQTPSHQVTQMGQEVILRCVPISNHLYFYWYRQILGQKVEFLVSFYNNEISEKSEIFDDQFSVERPDGSNFTLKIRSTKLEDSAMYFCASSVKQSYGYTFGSGTRLTVV.

The chain couples TRBV7-2 to TRBJ1-2; D ambiguous. The ends were cut back, 2 bases at V and 10 bases at J, with 11 bases in the middle. CDR1 is SGHTA and CDR2 is FQGNSA in the germline V gene. The length of the CDR3 is 12 residues. CDR3 nucleotides: TGTGCCAGCAGCTTAAACCGGGCCCACTACACCTTC. Encoded protein: CASSLNRAHYTF.

The rearrangement links TRBV7-9 to TRBJ2-5; D is unclear. Trimming shortened V by 2 bases and J by 5 bases, and 9 bases separated the two germline ends. CDR3 length equals 13 residues. Germline CDR1 and CDR2: SEHNR and FQNEAQ (reference sequence). CDR3 in DNA: TGTGCCAGCAGCTTACTGGGTCCCGAGACCCAGTACTTC. Protein sequence: CASSLLGPETQYF.

The chain uses TRBV5-1 and TRBJ2-5; D gene unclear. The V gene lost 4 bases and the J gene lost 2 bases, with 12 bases spanning the gap. The CDR3 sequence is 14 residues long. CDR1 and CDR2 from the germline V gene are SGHRS and YFSETQ. CDR3 sequence: CASSEGPAQETQYF. The DNA for the CDR3 is TGCGCCAGCAGCGAAGGGCCAGCACAAGAGACCCAGTACTTC.

This clone was recorded a few times. The rearrangement joins TRBV5-1 to TRBJ1-6, with 11 bases fitting TRBD1. Germline trimming cut 4 bases from V and 6 bases from J; bases unmatched to any gene: 3. CDR1 and CDR2 from the germline V gene are SGHRS and YFSETQ. The CDR3 is made up of 15 amino acids. The CDR3 here is CASSQGTGGNSPLHF. In DNA, the CDR3 is TGCGCCAGCAGCCAAGGGACAGGGGGTAATTCACCCCTCCACTTT.

This clone was found once. The genes are TRBV5-1 and TRBJ1-5; D ambiguous. This CDR3 contains 14 residues. The V and J ends lost 1 base and 2 bases respectively, with 7 bases between them. Germline CDR1 SGHRS, CDR2 YFSETQ. CDR3 loop: CASSLSGGNQPQHF. The DNA of the CDR3 is TGCGCCAGCAGCTTGTCTGGGGGCAATCAGCCCCAGCATTTT.

The J gene is TRBJ2-2, the V gene TRBV11-2; D remains ambiguous. V lost 2 bases and J lost 2, with 9 bases in between. CDR1 is SGHAT and CDR2 is FQNNGV in the germline V gene. CDR3 length: 15 amino acids. The CDR3 DNA reads TGTGCCAGCAGCTTATACGGTAAAAACACCGGGGAGCTGTTTTTT. Amino acids: CASSLYGKNTGELFF.

V is TRBV29-1 and J is TRBJ2-7; possibly TRBD2 for D (5 bases). Between the trimmed V and J ends, which lost 1 base and 2 bases, there was a span of 6 bases. From germline, CDR1 is SQVTM and CDR2 ANQGSEA. CDR3 length: 12 residues. CDR3 in DNA: TGCAGCGTTGAAGCGGGGACCTACGAGCAGTACTTC. It codes for CSVEAGTYEQYF.

The chain recombines TRBV5-1 with TRBJ2-3; D gene uncertain. V lost 0 bases to trimming and J lost 1 base, with 12 bases between them. The CDR3 spans 16 residues. Germline-derived CDR1 and CDR2 are SGHRS and YFSETQ. CDR3 nucleotides: TGCGCCAGCAGCTTGGTAGGCCGGCAAGGCACAGATACGCAGTATTTT. Translated: CASSLVGRQGTDTQYF.

This clone was counted only a few times. The CDR3, as DNA: TGCGCCAGCAGTGAGAACAGCGATGAAAAACTGTTTTTT. It encodes CASSENSDEKLFF. This chain connects TRBV10-1 to TRBJ1-4; the D is unclear. Per the germline V gene, CDR1 is WNHNN and CDR2 is SYGVQD (reference sequence). V lost 2 bases to trimming and J lost 6 bases, with 7 bases between them. This CDR3 is 13 amino acids long.

The chain uses TRBV6-6 and TRBJ2-5, with TRBD2 matching 9 bases. TRBJ2-7 matches the DNA end more closely, so the J call is doubtful. The CDR3 extends over 13 amino acids. Per the germline V gene, CDR1 is MNHNY and CDR2 is SVGAGI (reference sequence). CDR3 DNA sequence: TGTGCCACGGGCCTAGCGGGAACCTACGAGCAGTACTTC. This gives the protein CATGLAGTYEQYF.

The chain employs TRBV2 and TRBJ1-4; D ambiguous. The V gene lost 6 bases and the J gene lost 7 bases, with 18 bases spanning the gap. This CDR3 has 15 amino acids. Germline V gene sequence: CDR1 SNHLY, CDR2 FYNNEI. CDR3 coding DNA: TGTGCCAGCAGCCCCTCGCCAGGTCCTTTTGAAAAACTGTTTTTT. Its translation: CASSPSPGPFEKLFF.

The CDR3 DNA reads as TGTGCCAGCAGCTTGGGGCGGATCGAAAAACTGTTTTTT. Encoded protein: CASSLGRIEKLFF. The J gene is TRBJ1-4, the V gene TRBV5-6; D call uncertain. CDR1 and CDR2 (germline): SGHDT, YYEEEE. This CDR3 is 13 amino acids long. V gave up 0 bases and J gave up 8 bases, with 8 bases separating them.

A note on this clone: This sample includes further DNA sequences coding for the same CDR3. The chain couples TRBV5-1 to TRBJ1-4; D uncertain. The V end lost 0 bases, the J end lost 2 bases, and 5 bases lay between the germline ends. The CDR3 sequence is 14 residues long. Germline loops: CDR1 SGHRS, CDR2 YFSETQ. The DNA for the CDR3 is TGCGCCAGCAGCTTGGGAGGGACTAATGAAAAACTGTTTTTT. It codes for CASSLGGTNEKLFF.

This rearrangement joins TRBV5-1 to TRBJ2-2; perhaps TRBD1 as D (5 bases). V lost 0 bases to trimming and J lost 4 bases, with 13 bases between them. The CDR3 covers 16 residues. Germline V lookup: CDR1 SGHRS, CDR2 YFSETQ. Written as DNA, the CDR3 is TGCGCCAGCAGCTTGGATGTGGGGCCGGTCACCGGGGAGCTGTTTTTT. Its protein product is CASSLDVGPVTGELFF. The whole variable domain, remainder taken from reference TRBV5-1 and TRBJ2-2, is KAGVTQTPRYLIKTRGQQVTLSCSPISGHRSVSWYQQTPGQGLQFLFEYFSETQRNKGNFPGRFSGRQFSNSRSEMNVSTLELGDSALYLCASSLDVGPVTGELFFGEGSRLTVL.

The V gene is TRBV6-6, the J gene TRBJ2-2, with a tentative D call TRBD2 (6 bases). Germline V gene sequence: CDR1 MNHNY, CDR2 SVGAGI (reference sequence). Trimming cost V 6 bases and J 6 bases, with 17 bases left between them. This CDR3 is built from 15 residues. This CDR3 reads CASSPRDLSPGELFF. The CDR3 bases are TGTGCCAGCAGCCCGCGGGATTTATCTCCCGGGGAGCTGTTTTTT.

This clone has only one observation. The gene calls are TRBV27 and TRBJ1-1; D remains ambiguous. CDR1 MNHEY and CDR2 SMNVEV come from the germline V gene (reference sequence). The CDR3 loop spans 14 amino acids. Trimming cost V 5 bases and J 2 bases, with 12 bases left between them. The CDR3 DNA reads TGTGCCAGCAGTCCTAGCCCGGCCAACACTGAAGCTTTCTTT. It is translated as CASSPSPANTEAFF.

The chain joins TRBV6-6 to TRBJ1-2; no definite D call. V gave up 4 bases and J gave up 5 bases, with 11 bases separating them. Germline CDR1 MNHNY, CDR2 SVGAGI (reference sequence). This CDR3 contains 13 residues. The CDR3 coding sequence is TGTGCCAGCAGTTCCCGGGTCTTATATGGCTACACCTTC. Encoded protein: CASSSRVLYGYTF.

The CDR3 loop is CALGVYHGYTF. The CDR3 nucleotides read TGTGCCTTAGGGGTATATCATGGCTACACCTTC. This chain connects TRBV30 to TRBJ1-2; maybe TRBD1 (5 bases). CDR1 and CDR2 (germline): GTSNPN, SVGIG (reference sequence). CDR3 length: 11 amino acids. V was clipped by 7 bases and J by 6 bases, with 12 bases between them. Complete variable domain (other parts from reference TRBV30 and TRBJ1-2): SQTIHQWPATLVQPVGSPLSLECTVEGTSNPNLYWYRQAAGRGLQLLFYSVGIGQISSEVPQNLSASRPQDRQFILSSKKLLLSDSGFYLCALGVYHGYTFGSGTRLTVV.

This clone was counted once. The chain combines TRBV15 with TRBJ2-3; possibly TRBD1 or TRBD2 for D (5 bases each). Germline CDR1 LNHNV, CDR2 YYDKDF (reference sequence). The CDR3 runs to 17 residues. Trimming took off 0 bases at V and 6 bases at J, with 19 bases between the two ends. The CDR3 sequence is CATSRDLGASTADTQYF. The CDR3 region has the DNA TGTGCCACCAGCAGAGATCTCGGGGCTTCAACCGCCGATACGCAGTATTTT.